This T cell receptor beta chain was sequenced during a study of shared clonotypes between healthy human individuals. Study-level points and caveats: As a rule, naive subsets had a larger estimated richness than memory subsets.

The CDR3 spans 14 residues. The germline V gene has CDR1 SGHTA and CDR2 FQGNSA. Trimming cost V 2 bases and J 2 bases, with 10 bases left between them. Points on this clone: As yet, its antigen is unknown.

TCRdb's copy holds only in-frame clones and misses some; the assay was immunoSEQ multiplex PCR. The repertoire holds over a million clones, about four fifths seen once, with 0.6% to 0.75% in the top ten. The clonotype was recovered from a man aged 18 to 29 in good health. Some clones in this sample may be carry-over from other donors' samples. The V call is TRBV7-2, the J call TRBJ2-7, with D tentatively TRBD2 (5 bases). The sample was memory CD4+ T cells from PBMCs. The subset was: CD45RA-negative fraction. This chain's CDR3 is CASSLSGPTYEQYF. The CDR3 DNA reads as TGTGCCAGCAGCTTAAGCGGACCTACCTACGAGCAGTACTTC.